This TCR beta chain comes out of a study of technical replicates of blood from a handful of donors listed by TCRdb under 2017. The library was made by the immunoSEQ multiplex PCR assay. TCRdb mirrors the immuneACCESS table, restricted to in-frame sequences. Some clones are absent from its copies; in checked studies, under half trace to an unresolved V gene, and the reason for the others is unknown. A total of over 50,000 clones appear in this sample, more than 75% of them only once. Clones ranked in the top ten supply roughly 5% of the sample. A note on this clone: The clone's antigen remains unknown. It has no much larger one-base neighbor in the sample; base qualities were not kept.

The sample consisted of PBMCs. The receptor comes from a human donor in good health. Some clones in this sample may be carry-over from other donors' samples.

CDR3 loop: CASSPTGMRSYNEQFF. The DNA sequence reads TGTGCCAGCAGCCCGACAGGGATGCGTTCCTACAATGAGCAGTTCTTC. The rearrangement joined TRBV13 to TRBJ2-1; 7 bases in between match TRBD1. From V the trimming removes 5 bases and from J it removes 1 base, while the gene matches leave 8 bases of the junction unaccounted for. The CDR3 covers 16 residues, taking in both the cysteine and the phenylalanine. Left in the record is the CDR3 DNA by itself, 48 bases read in frame from the first base. Via the germline V gene (reference sequence), CDR1 is PRHDT and CDR2 FYEKMQ.